This T cell receptor (beta chain) was captured by sequencing in a study of blood T cells in healthy people across ages. The overall study: Capture by template switching was about one barcoded beta molecule per two T cells.

General study findings and limits: Per-million-T-cell TCR beta diversity fell roughly linearly with age.

A sample-barcoded 5' primer and a J-beta primer mix were used in a second PCR of about 6 to 12 cycles. TCRdb reprocessed the 5' RACE reads with MiXCR, giving one entry per CDR3 protein. This table has around 650,000 distinct CDR3 sequences, less than 40% appearing once. V was pared by 4 bases and J by 5 bases, with 21 bases between. There are 17 residues in the CDR3. Germline V gene sequence: CDR1 SGHNT, CDR2 YYREEE (reference sequence). Regarding this clonotype: Its antigen is currently unknown.

The receptor was derived from a woman of 80 years or more in good health. This chain uses TRBV5-4 with TRBJ2-2, with a weak D call TRBD2 (7 bases). The specimen sequenced was blood. CDR3 sequence reads: CASSPRGGASRTGELFF. CDR3 DNA: TGTGCCAGCAGCCCAAGGGGGGGGGCAAGTCGTACCGGGGAGCTGTTTTTT. Full variable domain (outside the CDR3, taken from reference TRBV5-4 and TRBJ2-2): ETGVTQSPTHLIKTRGQQVTLRCSSQSGHNTVSWYQQALGQGPQFIFQYYREEENGRGNFPPRFSGLQFPNYSSELNVNALELDDSALYLCASSPRGGASRTGELFFGEGSRLTVL.